Reported below is one T cell receptor beta chain. Original data processing: Counts of nucleated cells, estimated from reference gene primer amplification, were obtained. TCRdb's table, derived via immunoSEQ multiplex PCR, lists solely in-frame clones and lacks some. For V, J and clone size, that table is used; D and trimming come from the DNA. The profile shows 100,000 to 120,000 clones, 85% to 90% of them singletons. The data were obtained in a study of blood T cell repertoires in COVID-19. Overall study: COVID-19 samples from acute and convalescent phases originated in the United States, Italy and Spain. Sample material is recorded as cDNA or gDNA derived from T cells, B-cell-depleted T cells, or PBMCs.

This TCR was recovered from a man aged 50 to 60 with acute or convalescent COVID-19. The source material was peripheral blood.

This CDR3 reads CASSPFSTYGWAYNEQFF. The CDR3 DNA reads TGCGCCAGCAGCCCATTCTCGACCTACGGGTGGGCCTACAATGAGCAGTTCTTC. V and J are TRBV23-1 and TRBJ2-1; D remains ambiguous. TRBV23-1 is an open reading frame, and its role is uncertain. V lost 6 bases and J 2 bases, leaving 23 bases between the germline ends. CDR3 length: 18 residues.